The clone carrying this TCR beta chain has more than one count but fewer than ten. 5'RACE, which relied on constant-segment primers, yielded TCR alpha and TCR beta cDNA libraries carrying sample barcodes and UMIs. TCRdb fed the 5' RACE reads into MiXCR, producing one record per CDR3 protein. The data show about 400,000 distinct CDR3 sequences, with 20% to 30% seen just once and over 10% held by the top ten. The data are from a study of T-cell memory formation after mild COVID-19. Looked up from germline, CDR1 is LNHNV and CDR2 is YYDKDF (reference sequence). The CDR3 covers 13 residues. The ends were cut back, 4 bases at V and 2 bases at J, with 9 bases in the middle.

V is TRBV15 and J is TRBJ2-7, with unresolved D. Material for sequencing was PBMCs or a T cell subset sorted from them (not recorded which). This TCR derives from an adult woman who had mild COVID-19 (a few samples of this study predate the infection). Cell type and time point are not known. This chain's CDR3 is CATSNELPYEQYF. The CDR3 DNA reads TGTGCCACCAGCAATGAGCTACCCTACGAGCAGTACTTC.